This T cell receptor (beta chain) was captured by sequencing in a study of CD8 T cells in ankylosing spondylitis. Study results and limitations: A number of the motif variants had already been described in reactive arthritis synovial fluid and blood. Seemingly characteristic of ankylosing spondylitis blood was a TCR beta motif consisting of fewer than 10 highly homologous variants.

A word on this clonotype: Antigen specificity is unknown.

As the method for making TCR beta libraries, quantitative 5'-RACE with molecular barcodes was used. TCRdb ran MiXCR on the 5' RACE reads and lists one entry per CDR3 protein. The data hold around 480,000 distinct CDR3 sequences, with 17% observed a single time. The germline V gene has CDR1 SEHNR and CDR2 FQNEAQ (reference sequence). This CDR3 contains 14 residues. V lost 3 bases and J lost 6; bases outside the gene matches: 6. Sequencing was done on a sample of blood, either unsorted or a sorted T cell fraction (not recorded which). The source of this sequence is a male donor with ankylosing spondylitis. The rearrangement uses TRBV7-9 and TRBJ1-1; 8 nucleotides line up with TRBD1. This CDR3 reads CASSLDRDPSEAFF. The DNA for the CDR3 is TGTGCCAGCAGCTTGGACAGGGACCCATCTGAAGCTTTCTTT.